The sequence of this T cell receptor (beta chain) was determined in a study of T cells in Graves' hyperthyroidism and ophthalmopathy. Exclusion of patients followed from uncontrolled infection, other autoimmune disease, pregnancy or lactation. Notes on this clonotype: This may arise from a read error, as a much more abundant clone is one base away.

Amplified TCR beta CDR3 regions came from RNA transcripts. Carried out on the TCR CDR3, a first-round RT-PCR used the HTBI primer set. MiXCR, applied by TCRdb to the multiplex PCR reads, yields one record per CDR3 protein. The sample records around 300,000 distinct CDR3 sequences, roughly a fifth being singletons. Sequences were obtained from blood. This TCR was recovered from a man aged 45-60 years with Graves' ophthalmopathy.

CDR3 DNA: TGTGCCAGCAGTTCAAGCAGCAATCGGCCCCAGCATTTT. It codes for CASSSSSNRPQHF. The V call is TRBV6-2 or TRBV6-3, the J call TRBJ1-5; D is uncertain. Germline V gene data show CDR1 as MNHEY and CDR2 as SVGEGT. The CDR3 loop spans 13 amino acids.